This T cell receptor beta chain was obtained from a study of T cell responses to AZD1222 COVID-19 vaccine. In regard to this clone: The antigen remains undetermined.

The method was immunoSEQ multiplex PCR; TCRdb's version includes in-frame clones alone and lacks a portion of them. The repertoire holds around 85,000 clones, with around 86% as singletons. General study points: Among those given AZD1222, only six were seropositive at baseline. Repertoires were obtained only post-peak T cell response.

The starting material was peripheral blood, obtained on day 0 of AZD1222 vaccination. The clonotype was recovered from an adult in good health.

CDR3 sequence: CASSLQVPGNTEAFF. The CDR3 DNA follows: TGCGCCAGCAGCCTCCAGGTCCCCGGGAACACTGAAGCTTTCTTT. The V call is TRBV5-1, the J call TRBJ1-1; the D is unclear. Germline values: CDR1 SGHRS, CDR2 YFSETQ. CDR3 length: 15 amino acids. V was trimmed by 4 bases and J by 1 base, leaving 14 bases between them. The full variable domain, rest sourced from reference TRBV5-1 and TRBJ1-1, is KAGVTQTPRYLIKTRGQQVTLSCSPISGHRSVSWYQQTPGQGLQFLFEYFSETQRNKGNFPGRFSGRQFSNSRSEMNVSTLELGDSALYLCASSLQVPGNTEAFFGQGTRLTVV.